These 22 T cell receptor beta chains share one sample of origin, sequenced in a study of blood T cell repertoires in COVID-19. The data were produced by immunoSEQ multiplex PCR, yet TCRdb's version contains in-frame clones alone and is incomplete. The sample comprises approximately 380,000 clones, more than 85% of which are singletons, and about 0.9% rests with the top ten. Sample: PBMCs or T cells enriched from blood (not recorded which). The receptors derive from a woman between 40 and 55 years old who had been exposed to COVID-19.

CDR3 nucleotide sequence: TGTGCCAGCAGCTTTAACACGGCCGGGCAGCCCCAGCATTTT. Translation: CASSFNTAGQPQHF. The V call is TRBV5-8, the J call TRBJ1-5; D ambiguous. This CDR3 region has 14 residues. V shed 2 bases and J shed 7 bases, with 13 bases lying between them. Germline CDR1 SGHTS, CDR2 YDEGEE. The variable domain in full, completed from reference TRBV5-8 and TRBJ1-5, reads EAGVTQSPTHLIKTRGQQATLRCSPISGHTSVYWYQQALGLGLQFLLWYDEGEERNRGNFPPRFSGRQFPNYSSELNVNALELEDSALYLCASSFNTAGQPQHFGDGTRLSIL.

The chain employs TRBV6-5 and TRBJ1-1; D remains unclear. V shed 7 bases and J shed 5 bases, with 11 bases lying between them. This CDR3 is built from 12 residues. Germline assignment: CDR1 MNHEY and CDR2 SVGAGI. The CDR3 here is CASTAGWTEAFF. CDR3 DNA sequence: TGTGCCAGCACGGCAGGATGGACTGAAGCTTTCTTT.

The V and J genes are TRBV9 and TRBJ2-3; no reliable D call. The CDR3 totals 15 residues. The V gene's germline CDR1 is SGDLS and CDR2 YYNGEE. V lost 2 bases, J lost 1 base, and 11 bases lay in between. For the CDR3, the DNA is TGTGCCAGCAGCGTCACAGTCCTCGGCACAGATACGCAGTATTTT. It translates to CASSVTVLGTDTQYF.

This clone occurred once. CDR3 sequence: CATSRVLGAGNNYGYTF. The CDR3 DNA reads TGTGCCACCAGCAGAGTCCTCGGGGCGGGGAACAACTATGGCTACACCTTC. The rearrangement uses TRBV15 and TRBJ1-2, with D maybe TRBD1 (5 bases). Trimming cost V 1 base and J 2 bases, with 17 bases left between them. Germline V gives CDR1 LNHNV, CDR2 YYDKDF (reference sequence). The CDR3 consists of 17 residues.

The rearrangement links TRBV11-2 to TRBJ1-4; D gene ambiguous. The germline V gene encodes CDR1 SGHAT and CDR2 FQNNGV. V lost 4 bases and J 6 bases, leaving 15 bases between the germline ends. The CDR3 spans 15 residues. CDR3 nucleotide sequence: TGTGCCAGCAGCTCGATCCTCCAACGCGATGAAAAACTGTTTTTT. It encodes CASSSILQRDEKLFF.

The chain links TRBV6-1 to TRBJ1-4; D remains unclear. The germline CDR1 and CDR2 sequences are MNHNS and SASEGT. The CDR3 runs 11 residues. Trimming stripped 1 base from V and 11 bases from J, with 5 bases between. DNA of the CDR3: TGTGCCAGCAGTGAAGGCCAGAAACTGTTTTTT. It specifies CASSEGQKLFF.

Written as DNA, the CDR3 is TGTGCCAGCTCAAACGGACCCCGCGGGGACGAGCAGTACTTC. Residues: CASSNGPRGDEQYF. The V call is TRBV18, the J call TRBJ2-7; the D gene is possibly TRBD2 (6 bases). V shed 5 bases and J shed 5 bases, with 16 bases lying between them. This CDR3 comprises 14 residues. Germline CDR1 and CDR2: KGHSH and LQKENI.

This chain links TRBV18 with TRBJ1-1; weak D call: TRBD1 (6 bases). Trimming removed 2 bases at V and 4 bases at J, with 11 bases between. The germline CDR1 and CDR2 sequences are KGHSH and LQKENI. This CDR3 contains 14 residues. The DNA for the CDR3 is TGTGCCAGCTCACCAGGGGCAGGGGCCACTGAAGCTTTCTTT. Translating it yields CASSPGAGATEAFF.

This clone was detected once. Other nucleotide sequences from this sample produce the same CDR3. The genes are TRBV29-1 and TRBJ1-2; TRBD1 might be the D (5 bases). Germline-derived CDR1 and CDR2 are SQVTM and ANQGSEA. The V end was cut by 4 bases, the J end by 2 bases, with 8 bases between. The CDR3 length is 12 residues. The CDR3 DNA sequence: TGCAGCGTTGCAACAGGAAACTATGGCTACACCTTC. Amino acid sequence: CSVATGNYGYTF.

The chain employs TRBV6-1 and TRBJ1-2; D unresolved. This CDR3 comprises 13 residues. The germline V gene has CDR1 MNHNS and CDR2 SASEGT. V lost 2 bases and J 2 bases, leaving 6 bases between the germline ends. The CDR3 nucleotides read TGTGCCAGCAGTGAACAGGAAAACTATGGCTACACCTTC. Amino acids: CASSEQENYGYTF.

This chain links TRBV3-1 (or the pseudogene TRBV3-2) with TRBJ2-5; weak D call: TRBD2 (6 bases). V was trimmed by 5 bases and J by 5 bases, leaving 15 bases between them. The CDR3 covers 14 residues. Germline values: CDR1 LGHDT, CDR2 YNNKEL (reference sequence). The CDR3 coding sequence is TGTGCCAGCAGCGAGCCGGGGGTTTTGGAGACCCAGTACTTC. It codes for CASSEPGVLETQYF.

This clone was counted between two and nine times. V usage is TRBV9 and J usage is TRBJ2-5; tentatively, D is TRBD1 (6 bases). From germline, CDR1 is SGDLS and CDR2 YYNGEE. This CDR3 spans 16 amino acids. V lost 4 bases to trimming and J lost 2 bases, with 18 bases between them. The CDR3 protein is CASSPLGTGKQETQYF. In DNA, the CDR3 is TGTGCCAGCAGCCCCCTTGGCACAGGGAAACAAGAGACCCAGTACTTC.

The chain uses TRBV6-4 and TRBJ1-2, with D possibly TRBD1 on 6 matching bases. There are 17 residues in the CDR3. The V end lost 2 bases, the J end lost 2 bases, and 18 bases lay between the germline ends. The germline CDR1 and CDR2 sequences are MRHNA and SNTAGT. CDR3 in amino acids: CASSDTFGGGPNYGYTF. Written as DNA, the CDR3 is TGTGCCAGCAGTGACACATTTGGGGGGGGCCCGAACTATGGCTACACCTTC.

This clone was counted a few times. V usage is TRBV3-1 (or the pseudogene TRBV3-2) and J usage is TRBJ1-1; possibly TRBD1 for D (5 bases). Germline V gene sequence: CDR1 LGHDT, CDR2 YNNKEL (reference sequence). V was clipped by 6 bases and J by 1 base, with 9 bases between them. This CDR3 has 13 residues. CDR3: CASSLGQNTEAFF. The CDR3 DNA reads TGTGCCAGCAGTCTAGGACAGAACACTGAAGCTTTCTTT.

The CDR3: CASSSDSTYGYTF. For the CDR3, the DNA is TGTGCCAGCAGTTCCGACAGTACCTATGGCTACACCTTC. The rearrangement uses TRBV7-2 and TRBJ1-2; a possible D gene is TRBD1 (5 bases). The CDR3 has 13 residues. Germline CDR1 reads SGHTA; CDR2 reads FQGNSA. Deletions cut 6 bases from V and 4 bases from J, with 12 bases between.

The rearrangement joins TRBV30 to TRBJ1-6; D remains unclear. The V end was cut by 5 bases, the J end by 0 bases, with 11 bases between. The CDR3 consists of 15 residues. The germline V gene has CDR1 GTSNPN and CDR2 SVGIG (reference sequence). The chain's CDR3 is CAWGTSSSYNSPLHF. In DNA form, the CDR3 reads TGTGCCTGGGGAACTTCAAGCTCCTATAATTCACCCCTCCACTTT.

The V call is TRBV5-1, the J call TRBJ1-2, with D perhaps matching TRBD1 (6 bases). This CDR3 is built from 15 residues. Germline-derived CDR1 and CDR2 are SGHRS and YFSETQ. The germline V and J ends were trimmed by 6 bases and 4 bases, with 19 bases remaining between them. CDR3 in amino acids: CASTPHRDYSYGYTF. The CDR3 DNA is TGCGCCAGCACACCTCACAGGGATTACAGCTATGGCTACACCTTC.

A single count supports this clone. CDR3 residues: CASPGGTTNYGYTF. The CDR3 DNA follows: TGTGCCAGTCCTGGGGGGACTACTAACTATGGCTACACCTTC. The chain combines TRBV5-5 with TRBJ1-2; D is possibly TRBD1 (5 bases). The germline CDR1 and CDR2 sequences are SGHKS and YYEKEE (reference sequence). The V gene lost 8 bases and the J gene lost 0 bases, with 14 bases spanning the gap. The CDR3 has 14 amino acids.

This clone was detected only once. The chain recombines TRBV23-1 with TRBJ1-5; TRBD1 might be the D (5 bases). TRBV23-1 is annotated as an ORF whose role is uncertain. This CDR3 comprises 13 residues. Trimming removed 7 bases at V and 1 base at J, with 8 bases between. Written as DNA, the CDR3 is TGCGCCAGCAAGACAGAGAGCAATCAGCCCCAGCATTTT. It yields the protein CASKTESNQPQHF.

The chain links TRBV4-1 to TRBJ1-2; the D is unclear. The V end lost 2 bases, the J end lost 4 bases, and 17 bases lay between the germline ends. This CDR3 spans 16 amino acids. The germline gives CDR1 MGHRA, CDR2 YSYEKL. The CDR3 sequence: CASSQTRRERPYGYTF. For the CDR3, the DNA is TGCGCCAGCAGCCAAACGAGGAGGGAGCGACCCTATGGCTACACCTTC.

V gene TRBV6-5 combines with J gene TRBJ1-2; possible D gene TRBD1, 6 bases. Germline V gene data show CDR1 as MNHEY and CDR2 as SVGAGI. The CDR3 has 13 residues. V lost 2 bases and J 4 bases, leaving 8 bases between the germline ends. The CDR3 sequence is CASSYGQLYGYTF. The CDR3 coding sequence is TGTGCCAGCAGTTACGGACAGCTCTATGGCTACACCTTC.

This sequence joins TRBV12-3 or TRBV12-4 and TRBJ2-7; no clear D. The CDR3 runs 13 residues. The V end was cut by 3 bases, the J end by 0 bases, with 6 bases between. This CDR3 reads CASSLGLSYEQYF. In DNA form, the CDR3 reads TGTGCCAGCAGTTTGGGCCTCTCCTACGAGCAGTACTTC.